Below are 5 T cell receptor beta chains sequenced from a single sample in a study of response to subunit inactivated influenza vaccine. TCRdb ran MiXCR on the RT-PCR reads and lists one entry per CDR3 protein. The sample holds 490,000 or so distinct CDR3 sequences; roughly 8.2% are singletons and the top ten take about an eighth. The material was PBMCs from blood, obtained roughly 24 months after vaccination. All receptors derive from a man aged 50-75 years who received an inactivated influenza vaccine.

V and J are TRBV5-1 and TRBJ2-1, with TRBD2 matching 10 bases. The CDR3 has 14 amino acids. In germline, CDR1 is SGHRS, CDR2 YFSETQ. V gave up 4 bases and J gave up 13 bases; unmatched junction bases: 11. The chain's CDR3 is CASSPYPSGGAQFF. Written as DNA, the CDR3 is TGCGCCAGCAGCCCTTATCCCAGCGGGGGGGCCCAGTTCTTC. Full variable domain (remainder filled in from reference TRBV5-1 and TRBJ2-1): KAGVTQTPRYLIKTRGQQVTLSCSPISGHRSVSWYQQTPGQGLQFLFEYFSETQRNKGNFPGRFSGRQFSNSRSEMNVSTLELGDSALYLCASSPYPSGGAQFFGPGTRLTVL.

The J gene is TRBJ2-1, the V gene TRBV4-2; 8 nucleotides line up with TRBD1. The V gene's germline CDR1 is LGHNA and CDR2 YNFKEQ. This CDR3 has 19 amino acids. The ends lost 1 base at V and 7 bases at J; junction bases unmatched: 18. The CDR3 region is CASSQGTFLGADRENEQFF. The DNA for the CDR3 is TGTGCCAGCAGCCAAGGTACTTTCTTGGGAGCGGACAGGGAGAATGAGCAGTTCTTC.

V is TRBV20-1 and J is TRBJ2-5, with TRBD2 as a possible D gene (6 bases). Germline V gene sequence: CDR1 DFQATT, CDR2 SNEGSKA (reference sequence). V was trimmed by 2 bases and J by 1 base, leaving 8 bases between them. This CDR3 region has 13 residues. The CDR3 loop reads CSARIAAQETQYF. The CDR3 DNA is TGCAGTGCTAGAATAGCGGCCCAAGAGACCCAGTACTTC.

This rearrangement joins TRBV9 to TRBJ2-7; TRBD1 is a possible D gene (6 bases). Germline CDR1 is SGDLS and CDR2 is YYNGEE. The CDR3 consists of 16 residues. Trimming took off 0 bases at V and 6 bases at J, with 19 bases between the two ends. CDR3 DNA sequence: TGTGCCAGCAGCGTAGCTACTAGGAACAGGGTTGGCGAGCAGTACTTC. Its protein is CASSVATRNRVGEQYF. The variable domain in full, completed from reference TRBV9 and TRBJ2-7, reads DSGVTQTPKHLITATGQRVTLRCSPRSGDLSVYWYQQSLDQGLQFLIQYYNGEERAKGNILERFSAQQFPDLHSELNLSSLELGDSALYFCASSVATRNRVGEQYFGPGTRLTVT.

The chain is built from TRBV20-1 and TRBJ2-3; 8 nucleotides align to TRBD2. The CDR3 has 15 residues. Germline loops: CDR1 DFQATT, CDR2 SNEGSKA (reference sequence). The trim removed 1 base at V and 4 bases at J, leaving 7 bases unmatched. CDR3 DNA: TGCAGTGCTAGAGGAGGGACTAGTGTTGCAGATACGCAGTATTTT. Translated: CSARGGTSVADTQYF.